The 17 T cell receptor beta chains presented below share a single source sample, sequenced in a study of cytomegalovirus exposure and HLA in healthy donors. In the PCR, 60 Vbeta and 13 Jbeta primers were used. This table comes from immunoSEQ multiplex PCR, and its TCRdb copy is limited to in-frame clones, with some not included. The sample has about 120,000 clones, roughly 70% seen once. Sequenced: PBMCs. The receptors stem from a woman aged 35 to 49 in good health and CMV-seropositive.

This chain uses TRBV9 with TRBJ1-1; tentative D call: TRBD1 (6 bases). The CDR3 loop spans 16 amino acids. CDR1 and CDR2 (germline): SGDLS, YYNGEE. V was pared by 4 bases and J by 0 bases, with 16 bases between. CDR3: CASSPHRASMNTEAFF. The CDR3 DNA is TGTGCCAGCAGCCCCCACAGGGCTTCCATGAACACTGAAGCTTTCTTT.

In this sample, this clone turned up a few times. The rearrangement joins TRBV9 to TRBJ1-5; 8 nucleotides match TRBD1. The CDR3 sequence is 15 residues long. V lost 3 bases to trimming and J lost 5 bases; unmatched junction nucleotides: 7. CDR1 SGDLS and CDR2 YYNGEE come from the germline V gene. CDR3 amino acids: CASSGGQGGYQPQHF. CDR3 in DNA: TGTGCCAGCAGCGGCGGACAGGGAGGATATCAGCCCCAGCATTTT. Looking up the rest from reference TRBV9 and TRBJ1-5 gives the full variable domain: DSGVTQTPKHLITATGQRVTLRCSPRSGDLSVYWYQQSLDQGLQFLIQYYNGEERAKGNILERFSAQQFPDLHSELNLSSLELGDSALYFCASSGGQGGYQPQHFGDGTRLSIL.

V and J are TRBV5-4 and TRBJ2-7; no clear D. Germline V gives CDR1 SGHNT, CDR2 YYREEE (reference sequence). Trimming took off 4 bases at V and 1 base at J, with 12 bases between the two ends. This CDR3 has 14 residues. CDR3 sequence (DNA): TGTGCCAGCAGCCCGGAGAGGCTGTCCTACGAGCAGTACTTC. Translating it yields CASSPERLSYEQYF.

The chain carries TRBV6-4 and TRBJ2-7; D possibly corresponds to TRBD2 (5 bases). V dropped 5 bases and J dropped 5 bases, with 16 bases sitting between them. The CDR3 covers 14 residues. Germline V lookup: CDR1 MRHNA, CDR2 SNTAGT. As DNA, the CDR3 is TGTGCCAGCAGTCAACTAGTGAGTCCGGACGAGCAGTACTTC. Translated: CASSQLVSPDEQYF.

The chain recombines TRBV25-1 with TRBJ2-5; D uncertain. The end of the DNA aligns better with TRBJ2-7, so the J call may be wrong. Germline V gives CDR1 MGHDK, CDR2 SYGVNS. The CDR3 spans 12 residues. The CDR3 DNA follows: TGTGCCAGCAGTGAATCCGGTTACGAGCAGTACTTC. The encoded protein is CASSESGYEQYF.

V and J are TRBV28 and TRBJ2-3, with 7 bases fitting TRBD2. CDR3 size: 14 residues. Germline V gives CDR1 MDHEN, CDR2 SYDVKM. V shed 6 bases and J 5 bases; nucleotides not matched to a gene: 8. In DNA, the CDR3 is TGTGCCAGCAGCCAAGGACTAGAGGGAGATACGCAGTATTTT. Translation gives CASSQGLEGDTQYF.

The CDR3 region is CASSPGDRVSYEQYF. The CDR3 region has the DNA TGTGCCAGCTCACCAGGGGACAGGGTGTCCTACGAGCAGTACTTC. The V gene is TRBV18, the J gene TRBJ2-7, with 9 nucleotides matching TRBD1. This CDR3 contains 15 residues. CDR1 and CDR2 (germline): KGHSH, LQKENI. Trimming at V came to 2 bases and at J to 1 base, leaving 3 bases not matched to a gene.

The chain joins TRBV28 to TRBJ1-2; D uncertain. CDR3 length: 13 amino acids. Germline lookup yields CDR1 MDHEN and CDR2 SYDVKM. V dropped 2 bases and J dropped 8 bases, with 12 bases sitting between them. The CDR3 nucleotides are TGTGCCAGCAGTTTAAAACTTGCCACCGGCTACACCTTC. It specifies CASSLKLATGYTF.

The chain has TRBV10-3 and TRBJ2-7, with unresolved D. Trimming took 8 bases from V and 4 from J, leaving 24 bases between them. CDR1 is ENHRY, CDR2 SYGVKD, per germline. This CDR3 has 16 residues. This CDR3 reads CAISPKMQVQTYEQYF. The CDR3 DNA sequence: TGTGCCATCTCCCCGAAGATGCAGGTTCAAACTTACGAGCAGTACTTC.

The chain links TRBV28 to TRBJ1-5, with 10 positions matching TRBD1. Germline V CDR1 and CDR2: MDHEN, SYDVKM. V gave up 6 bases and J gave up 3 bases; unmatched junction bases: 8. The CDR3 is 16 residues long. The CDR3 bases are TGTGCCAGCAGGACCGGGACAGGGGTTTACAATCAGCCCCAGCATTTT. This translates into CASRTGTGVYNQPQHF.

The chain has TRBV19 and TRBJ2-1; 11 nucleotides agree with TRBD1. The CDR3 is 15 residues long. Germline V gene lookup returns CDR1 LNHDA and CDR2 SQIVND (reference sequence). J gave up 9 bases and V 2 bases, and 6 bases lay outside the gene matches. CDR3 nucleotide sequence: TGTGCCAGTAGTATAAGAGGACAGGGGGCGTTTGAGCAGTTCTTC. Protein sequence: CASSIRGQGAFEQFF.

The chain recombines TRBV5-1 with TRBJ1-2, with 8 bases aligning to TRBD1. The V and J ends lost 4 bases and 4 bases, in that order; junction bases with no gene match: 18. CDR3 length: 18 residues. Per the germline V gene, CDR1 is SGHRS and CDR2 is YFSETQ. CDR3 sequence reads: CASSPEAWGTGGTYGYTF. The CDR3 coding sequence is TGCGCCAGCAGCCCAGAAGCTTGGGGGACAGGTGGTACCTATGGCTACACCTTC.

The chain combines TRBV6-5 with TRBJ1-5, with a weak D call TRBD1 (6 bases). The CDR3 contains 15 residues. CDR1 is MNHEY, CDR2 SVGAGI, per germline. Trimming removed 8 bases from V and 2 bases from J, with 16 bases in between. The CDR3 protein is CASGKTKGGNQPQHF. In DNA form, the CDR3 reads TGTGCCAGCGGTAAGACCAAGGGGGGCAATCAGCCCCAGCATTTT.

The chain couples TRBV4-2 to TRBJ1-1; 7 bases line up with TRBD1. V lost 3 bases and J lost 0; bases outside the gene matches: 4. In germline, CDR1 is LGHNA, CDR2 YNFKEQ. The CDR3 has 15 amino acids. Written as DNA, the CDR3 is TGTGCCAGCAGCCAGGGGACAGTTATGAACACTGAAGCTTTCTTT. Its translation: CASSQGTVMNTEAFF.

The V gene is TRBV28, the J gene TRBJ2-7; D remains unclear. Germline V gives CDR1 MDHEN, CDR2 SYDVKM. The CDR3 consists of 13 residues. The ends were cut back, 6 bases at V and 3 bases at J, with 12 bases in the middle. Here the CDR3 reads CASSYYDHYEQYF. The CDR3, as DNA: TGTGCCAGCAGCTACTACGATCACTACGAGCAGTACTTC.

This chain connects TRBV21-1 to TRBJ1-3; the table's TRBD1 call for D was not verified on the DNA. TRBV21-1 is noted as a pseudogene. The CDR3 contains 13 residues. The CDR3 spells CASSIGQKNTIYF. DNA for the CDR3: TGTGCCAGCAGCATAGGACAGAAAAACACCATATATTTT.

This clone was picked up a small number of times. CDR3 DNA: TGTGCCAGCAGCCAAGGATTGTCAACAGCTGAAGCTTTCTTT. It yields the protein CASSQGLSTAEAFF. This chain links TRBV14 with TRBJ1-1; D not certain. V lost 1 base, J lost 6 bases, and 12 bases lay in between. CDR1 is SGHDN and CDR2 is FVKESK in the germline V gene. This CDR3 comprises 14 residues.